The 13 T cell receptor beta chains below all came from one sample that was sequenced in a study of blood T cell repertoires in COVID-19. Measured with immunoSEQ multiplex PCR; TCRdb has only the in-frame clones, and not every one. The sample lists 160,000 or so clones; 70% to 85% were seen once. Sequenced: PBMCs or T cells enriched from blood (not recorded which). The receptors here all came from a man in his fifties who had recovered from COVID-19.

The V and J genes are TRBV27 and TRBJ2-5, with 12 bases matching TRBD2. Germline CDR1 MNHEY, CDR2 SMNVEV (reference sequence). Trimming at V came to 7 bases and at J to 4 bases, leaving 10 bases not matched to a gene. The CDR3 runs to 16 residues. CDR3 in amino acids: CASTASGGAFRETQYF. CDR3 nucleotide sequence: TGTGCCAGCACCGCTAGCGGGGGGGCTTTTCGAGAGACCCAGTACTTC.

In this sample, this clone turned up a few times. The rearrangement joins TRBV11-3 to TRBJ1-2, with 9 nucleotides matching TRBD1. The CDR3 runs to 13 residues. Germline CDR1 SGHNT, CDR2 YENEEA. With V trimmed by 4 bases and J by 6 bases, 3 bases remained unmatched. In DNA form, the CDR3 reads TGTGCCAGCAGCTGGGACAGGGATCATGGCTACACCTTC. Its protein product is CASSWDRDHGYTF.

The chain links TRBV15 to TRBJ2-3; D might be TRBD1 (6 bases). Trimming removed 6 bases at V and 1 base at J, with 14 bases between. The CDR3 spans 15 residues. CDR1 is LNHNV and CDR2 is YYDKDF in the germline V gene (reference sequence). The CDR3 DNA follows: TGTGCCACCAGGGTCAGGGGCCGGGGCACAGATACGCAGTATTTT. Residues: CATRVRGRGTDTQYF. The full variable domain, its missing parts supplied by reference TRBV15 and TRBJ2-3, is DAMVIQNPRYQVTQFGKPVTLSCSQTLNHNVMYWYQQKSSQAPKLLFHYYDKDFNNEADTPDNFQSRRPNTSFCFLDIRSPGLGDTAMYLCATRVRGRGTDTQYFGPGTRLTVL.

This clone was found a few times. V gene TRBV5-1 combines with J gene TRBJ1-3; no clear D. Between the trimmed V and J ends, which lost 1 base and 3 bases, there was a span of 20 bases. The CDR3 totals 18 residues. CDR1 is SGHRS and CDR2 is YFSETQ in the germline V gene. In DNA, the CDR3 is TGCGCCAGCAGCTTGTATCTTGACCGGTCAGGTAATGGAAACACCATATATTTT. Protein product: CASSLYLDRSGNGNTIYF.

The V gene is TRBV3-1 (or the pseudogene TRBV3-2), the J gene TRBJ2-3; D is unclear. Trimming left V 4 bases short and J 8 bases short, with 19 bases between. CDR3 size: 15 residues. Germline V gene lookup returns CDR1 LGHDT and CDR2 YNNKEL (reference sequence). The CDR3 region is CASSPSPHVLATQYF. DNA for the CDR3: TGTGCCAGCAGCCCCTCGCCCCACGTTTTGGCTACGCAGTATTTT.

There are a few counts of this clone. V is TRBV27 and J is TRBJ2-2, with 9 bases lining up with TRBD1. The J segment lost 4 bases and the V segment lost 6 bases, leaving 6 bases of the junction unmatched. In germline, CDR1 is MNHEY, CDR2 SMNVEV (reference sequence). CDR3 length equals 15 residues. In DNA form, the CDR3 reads TGTGCCAGCAGAGGGGGACAGGGTTCCACCGGGGAGCTGTTTTTT. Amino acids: CASRGGQGSTGELFF.

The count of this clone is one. The CDR3 DNA sequence: TGTGCCAGCAGCCCAAGCAACGCAAAGGACACAGGGTACGAGCAGTACTTC. Its protein is CASSPSNAKDTGYEQYF. The chain employs TRBV14 and TRBJ2-7; D is possibly TRBD1 (6 bases). V dropped 4 bases and J dropped 4 bases, with 23 bases sitting between them. The germline V gene encodes CDR1 SGHDN and CDR2 FVKESK. The CDR3 is 17 amino acids. Full variable domain (outside the CDR3, taken from reference TRBV14 and TRBJ2-7): EAGVTQFPSHSVIEKGQTVTLRCDPISGHDNLYWYRRVMGKEIKFLLHFVKESKQDESGMPNNRFLAERTGGTYSTLKVQPAELEDSGVYFCASSPSNAKDTGYEQYFGPGTRLTVT.

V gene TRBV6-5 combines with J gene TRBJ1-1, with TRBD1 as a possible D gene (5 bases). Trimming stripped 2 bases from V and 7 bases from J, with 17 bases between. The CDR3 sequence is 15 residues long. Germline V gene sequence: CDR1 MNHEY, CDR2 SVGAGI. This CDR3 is CASSYQTGGGGEAFF. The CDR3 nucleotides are TGTGCCAGCAGTTACCAGACCGGGGGTGGTGGTGAAGCTTTCTTT.

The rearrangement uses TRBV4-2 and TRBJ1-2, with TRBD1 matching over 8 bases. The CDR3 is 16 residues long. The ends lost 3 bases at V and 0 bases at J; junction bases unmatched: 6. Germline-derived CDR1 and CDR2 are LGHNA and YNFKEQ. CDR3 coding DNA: TGTGCCAGCAGCCACCCGGGACAGGAAGCTAACTATGGCTACACCTTC. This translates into CASSHPGQEANYGYTF.

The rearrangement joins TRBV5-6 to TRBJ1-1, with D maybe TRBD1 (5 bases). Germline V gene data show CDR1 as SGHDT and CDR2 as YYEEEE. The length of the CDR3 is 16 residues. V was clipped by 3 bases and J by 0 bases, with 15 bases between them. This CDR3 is CASSSRALTLNTEAFF. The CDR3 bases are TGTGCCAGCAGCTCCAGGGCCCTGACCCTGAACACTGAAGCTTTCTTT.

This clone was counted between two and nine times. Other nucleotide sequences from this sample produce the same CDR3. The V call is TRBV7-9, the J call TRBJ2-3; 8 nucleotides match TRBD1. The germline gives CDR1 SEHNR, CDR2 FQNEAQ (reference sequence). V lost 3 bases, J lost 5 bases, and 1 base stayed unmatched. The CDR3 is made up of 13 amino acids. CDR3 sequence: CASSFDRGDTQYF. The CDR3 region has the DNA TGTGCCAGCAGCTTTGACAGGGGAGATACGCAGTATTTT.

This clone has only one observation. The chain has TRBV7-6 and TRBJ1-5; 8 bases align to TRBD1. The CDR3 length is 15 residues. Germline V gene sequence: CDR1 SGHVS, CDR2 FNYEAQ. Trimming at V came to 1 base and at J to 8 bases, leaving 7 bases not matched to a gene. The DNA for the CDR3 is TGTGCCAGCAGCTTAGGAGGGCAGGGGGCTGAGCCCCAGCATTTT. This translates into CASSLGGQGAEPQHF.

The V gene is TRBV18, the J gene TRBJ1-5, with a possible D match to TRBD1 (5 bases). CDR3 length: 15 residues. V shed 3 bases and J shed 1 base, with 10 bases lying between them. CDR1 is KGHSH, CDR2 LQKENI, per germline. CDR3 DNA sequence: TGTGCCAGCTCACCCCGGGGGGGGAGCAATCAGCCCCAGCATTTT. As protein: CASSPRGGSNQPQHF. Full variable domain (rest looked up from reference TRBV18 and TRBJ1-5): NAGVMQNPRHLVRRRGQEARLRCSPMKGHSHVYWYRQLPEEGLKFMVYLQKENIIDESGMPKERFSAEFPKEGPSILRIQQVVRGDSAAYFCASSPRGGSNQPQHFGDGTRLSIL.